The source of this TCR beta chain is a study of cytomegalovirus exposure and HLA in healthy donors. Whole-study context: Some 85 million unique TCRs, all from HLA-typed donors, were included in an early release of the data.

Study-level findings and limits: Researchers left out some V segments, among them TRBV6-2 and TRBV6-3, as indistinguishable. In a later analysis, compared with equally common non-associated chains, HLA-associated beta chains were more expanded.

Germline values: CDR1 SGHRS, CDR2 YFSETQ. V was pared by 0 bases and J by 4 bases, with 13 bases between. This CDR3 comprises 15 residues. This clone was observed once. Its antigen is not known. PCR amplification relied on 60 Vbeta primers (plus 13 Jbeta primers). Profiling relied on immunoSEQ multiplex PCR, and the TCRdb table lists in-frame clones only, not all of them. The top ten clones hold 1.5% to 2% of a sample with around 230,000 clones, about 79% of them seen once. Input material: PBMCs. The receptor's source is a male donor in good health and CMV-seronegative. The chain uses TRBV5-1 and TRBJ1-2; D is ambiguous. In DNA form, the CDR3 reads TGCGCCAGCAGCTTGGATGAGGGTAGTCTCTATGGCTACACCTTC. Amino acid sequence: CASSLDEGSLYGYTF.